This T cell receptor (beta chain) was sequenced for a study of TIL therapy for anti-PD-1-resistant metastatic lung cancer. On the study more broadly: A few tumors were EGFR-mutant and two were ALK-rearranged.

Time point meaning: pre-treatment sample, taken before nivolumab and TIL therapy. The immunoSEQ assay was v3. Assay: immunoSEQ multiplex PCR; the TCRdb copy retains only in-frame clones and omits some. The sample carries roughly 11,000 clones, approximately 80% recorded once. Study-wide results and caveats: Treatment-naive, never-smoker and oncogene-addicted patients were overrepresented in this highly selected cohort.

This clone came up once. Its target is not known. This receptor was taken from a person aged 25 to 79 with non-small cell lung cancer. The source material was blood, sampled at baseline.

This CDR3 is CASSPQSGTASYEQYF. CDR3 DNA sequence: TGTGCCAGCTCACCACAAAGCGGGACAGCCTCCTACGAGCAGTACTTC. This chain connects TRBV18 to TRBJ2-7; D is possibly TRBD1 or TRBD2 (7 bases each). The CDR3 runs to 16 residues. Germline assignment: CDR1 KGHSH and CDR2 LQKENI. V gave up 1 base and J gave up 0 bases, with 13 bases separating them.